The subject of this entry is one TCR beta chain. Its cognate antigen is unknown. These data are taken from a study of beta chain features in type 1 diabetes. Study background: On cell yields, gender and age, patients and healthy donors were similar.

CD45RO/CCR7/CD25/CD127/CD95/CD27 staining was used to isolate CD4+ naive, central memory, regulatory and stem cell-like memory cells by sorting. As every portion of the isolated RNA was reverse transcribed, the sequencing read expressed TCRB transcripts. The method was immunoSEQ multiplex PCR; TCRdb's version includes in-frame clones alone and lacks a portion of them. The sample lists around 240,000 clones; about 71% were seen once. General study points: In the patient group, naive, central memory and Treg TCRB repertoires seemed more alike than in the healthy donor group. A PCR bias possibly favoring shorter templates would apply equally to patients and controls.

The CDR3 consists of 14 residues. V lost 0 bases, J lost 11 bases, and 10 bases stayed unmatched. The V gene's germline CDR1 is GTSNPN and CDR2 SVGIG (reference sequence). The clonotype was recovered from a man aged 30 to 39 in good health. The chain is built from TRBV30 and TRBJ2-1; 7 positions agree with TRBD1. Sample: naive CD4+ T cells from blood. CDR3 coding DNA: TGTGCCTGGAGTGTCCGGGGACAGCTGTTAAAGCAGTTCTTC. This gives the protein CAWSVRGQLLKQFF.